The table lists the clone carrying this TCR beta chain with a count of one. The method was immunoSEQ multiplex PCR; TCRdb's version includes in-frame clones alone and lacks a portion of them. The data hold 36,000 or so clones, with around 92% observed a single time. The sample belongs to a study of T cell changes during pregnancy in multiple sclerosis. Germline-derived CDR1 and CDR2 are PRHDT and FYEKMQ (reference sequence). The germline V and J ends were trimmed by 4 bases and 4 bases, with 14 bases remaining between them. The CDR3 is 14 residues long. Sequencing was performed on PBMCs (not recorded whether the cells were cultured). The rearrangement uses TRBV13 and TRBJ2-7, with D perhaps being TRBD1 or TRBD2 (5 bases each). This receptor was obtained from a female donor with multiple sclerosis, enrolled in a pregnancy study. The CDR3 region has the DNA TGTGCCAGCAGCTCCGGGACGGAGTTTTACGAGCAGTACTTC. It specifies CASSSGTEFYEQYF.